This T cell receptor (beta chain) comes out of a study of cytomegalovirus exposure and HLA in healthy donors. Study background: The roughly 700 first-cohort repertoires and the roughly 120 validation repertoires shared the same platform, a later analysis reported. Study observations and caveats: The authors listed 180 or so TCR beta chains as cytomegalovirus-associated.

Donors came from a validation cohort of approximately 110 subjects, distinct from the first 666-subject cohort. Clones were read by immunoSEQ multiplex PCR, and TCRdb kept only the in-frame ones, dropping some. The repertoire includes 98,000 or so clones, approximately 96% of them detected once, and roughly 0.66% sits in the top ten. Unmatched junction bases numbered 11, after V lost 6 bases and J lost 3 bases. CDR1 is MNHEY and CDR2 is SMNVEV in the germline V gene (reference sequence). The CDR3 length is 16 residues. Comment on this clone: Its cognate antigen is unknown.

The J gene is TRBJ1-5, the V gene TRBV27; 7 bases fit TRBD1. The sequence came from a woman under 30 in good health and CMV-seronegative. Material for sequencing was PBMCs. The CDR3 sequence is CASRGTGTVYNQPQHF. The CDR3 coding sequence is TGTGCCAGCAGGGGAACCGGGACAGTGTACAATCAGCCCCAGCATTTT.